This T cell receptor beta chain was identified in a study of CD8+ T cells in alopecia areata. Study-level information: Spontaneously alopecic C3H/HeJ graft donors, about 6-13 months old, gave skin to roughly 7-10-week-old female C3H/HeJ mice. Overall study results and limits: The study found TCR sharing across patients less clear than in mice, possibly for HLA reasons. When scalp samples are sequenced, resident alphabeta T cells of normal skin are also captured. For lesional scalp, especially alopecia totalis/universalis, clonality was higher than in normal scalp.

RNA was extracted and reverse transcribed into cDNA as the sequencing template. The table came from immunoSEQ multiplex PCR; TCRdb's copy has only in-frame clones and leaves some out. The data show over 100,000 clones, with none appearing a single time. Turning to this clone: What it recognizes is unknown. Gene names refer to mouse genes. The read stops 4 residues short of the end of the CDR3; the missing end is completed from the germline J gene.

Trimming cost V 3 bases and J 0 bases, with 10 bases left between them. Germline CDR1 is MNHDT and CDR2 is YYDKIL. The CDR3 loop spans 15 amino acids. Specimen: lesional skin. The receptor was derived from a C3H/HeJ mouse with alopecia areata. The MHC haplotype of the strain is H2-k. The chain couples TRBV17 to TRBJ2-5; D possibly corresponds to TRBD1 (6 bases). CDR3: CASSSWDNNQDTQYF. Partial CDR3 DNA: TGTGCTAGCAGTAGTTGGGACAATAACCAAGAC. Full variable domain (missing parts from reference TRBV17 and TRBJ2-5): DTTVKQNPRYKLARVGKPVNLICSQTMNHDTMYWYQKKPNQAPKLLLFYYDKILNREADTFEKFQSSRPNNSFCSLYIGSAGLEYSAMYLCASSSWDNNQDTQYFGPGTRLLVL.